Listed below are T cell receptor beta chains from one sample, sequenced in a study of synovial regulatory T cells in juvenile arthritis. The repertoire was sequenced with immunoSEQ multiplex PCR; TCRdb's copy has only in-frame clones and lacks some. This table holds 7,500 to 10,000 clones. The sample was Treg cells from blood. These receptors came from a donor younger than 30 with juvenile idiopathic arthritis. Each CDR3 is given with its conserved first and last residue. Expanded clones get a size class; other rows say once, few or many, or leave the size out.

j_gene: TRBJ2-5
abundance: .
v_gene: TRBV5-6
CDR3aa: CASSQQGRETQYF

j_gene: TRBJ2-1
abundance: .
v_gene: TRBV7-9
CDR3aa: CASSLAALAGLYNEQFF

j_gene: TRBJ1-2
abundance: .
v_gene: TRBV5-6
CDR3aa: CASSLAGDAGYTF

j_gene: TRBJ2-1
abundance: .
v_gene: TRBV27
CDR3aa: CASRFGPKTGKLYNEQFF

j_gene: TRBJ2-2
abundance: .
v_gene: TRBV5-4
CDR3aa: CASSLAMYTGELFF

j_gene: TRBJ2-6
abundance: .
v_gene: TRBV19
CDR3aa: CASSIRDNSGANVLTF

j_gene: TRBJ1-1
abundance: .
v_gene: TRBV5-4
CDR3aa: CASSLETGGTEAFF

j_gene: TRBJ2-3
abundance: .
v_gene: TRBV12-5
CDR3aa: CASGPDTDTQYF

j_gene: TRBJ1-5
abundance: .
v_gene: TRBV28
CDR3aa: CASSLAGMSNQPQHF

j_gene: TRBJ1-2
abundance: .
v_gene: TRBV14
CDR3aa: CASTKEAGAFGYTF

j_gene: TRBJ1-2
abundance: .
v_gene: TRBV28
CDR3aa: CASSLGVRVGYTF

j_gene: TRBJ2-7
abundance: .
v_gene: TRBV5-1
CDR3aa: CASRGSYEQYF

j_gene: TRBJ2-2
abundance: .
v_gene: TRBV5-4
CDR3aa: CASSGLAANTGELFF

j_gene: TRBJ2-1
abundance: .
v_gene: TRBV10-3
CDR3aa: CAISESSWVQFF

j_gene: TRBJ1-3
abundance: .
v_gene: TRBV11-2
CDR3aa: CASSLNKHSGNTIYF

j_gene: TRBJ2-3
abundance: .
v_gene: TRBV11-2
CDR3aa: CASSFGLSTDTQYF

j_gene: TRBJ2-2
abundance: .
v_gene: TRBV7-9
CDR3aa: CASSSLGASGFTGELFF

j_gene: TRBJ1-5
abundance: .
v_gene: TRBV6-1
CDR3aa: CASSGTANNNQPQHF

j_gene: TRBJ2-2
abundance: .
v_gene: TRBV5-1
CDR3aa: CASSPVAGELFF

j_gene: TRBJ2-7
abundance: .
v_gene: TRBV7-8
CDR3aa: CASSSNAARGGYEQYF

j_gene: TRBJ1-3
abundance: .
v_gene: TRBV6-5
CDR3aa: CASSATGGSGNTIYF

j_gene: TRBJ2-3
abundance: medium-sized
v_gene: TRBV9
CDR3aa: CASSGAPSTDTQYF

j_gene: TRBJ1-1
abundance: .
v_gene: TRBV7-3
CDR3aa: CASSLTVNTEAFF

j_gene: TRBJ1-5
abundance: .
v_gene: TRBV28
CDR3aa: CASRPNRVRLGQPQHF

j_gene: TRBJ1-5
abundance: .
v_gene: TRBV28
CDR3aa: CASNPGQGWRGNQPQHF

j_gene: TRBJ1-2
abundance: .
v_gene: TRBV5-5
CDR3aa: CASSLARVRYGYTF

j_gene: TRBJ2-7
abundance: .
v_gene: TRBV7-2
CDR3aa: CASSTRLASRGEQYF

j_gene: TRBJ1-6
abundance: .
v_gene: TRBV10-2
CDR3aa: CASSSGGMDSPLHF

j_gene: TRBJ2-1
abundance: .
v_gene: TRBV6-6
CDR3aa: CASSFPDPSSYNEQFF

j_gene: TRBJ1-1
abundance: .
v_gene: TRBV10-3
CDR3aa: CAIRGQTMNTEAFF

j_gene: TRBJ1-4
abundance: .
v_gene: TRBV5-1
CDR3aa: CASRRVLNEKLFF

j_gene: TRBJ1-5
abundance: .
v_gene: TRBV7-2
CDR3aa: CASSLENRGTQPQHF

j_gene: TRBJ2-7
abundance: .
v_gene: TRBV5-1
CDR3aa: CASSLGTHYEQYF

j_gene: TRBJ1-1
abundance: .
v_gene: TRBV7-6
CDR3aa: CASSLDLGTSSTEAFF

j_gene: TRBJ1-1
abundance: .
v_gene: TRBV18
CDR3aa: CASSPRDSNTEAFF

j_gene: TRBJ2-7
abundance: .
v_gene: TRBV2
CDR3aa: CASRTGGGYEQYF

j_gene: TRBJ2-3
abundance: .
v_gene: TRBV5-1
CDR3aa: CASSWTGGTDTQYF

j_gene: TRBJ1-1
abundance: .
v_gene: TRBV5-8
CDR3aa: CASSLDGRPGEAFF

j_gene: TRBJ2-2
abundance: .
v_gene: TRBV6-1
CDR3aa: CASIRGGELFF

j_gene: TRBJ1-3
abundance: .
v_gene: TRBV9
CDR3aa: CASSVESAGNTIYF

j_gene: TRBJ2-7
abundance: .
v_gene: TRBV10-3
CDR3aa: CAIGRAGESYEQYF